This TCR beta chain stems from a study of radiation and T cells in renal cell carcinoma. Study in general: Nephrectomy followed 15 Gy stereotactic body radiation by 4 weeks.

Study-wide points: Pretreatment tumor biopsies were lacking, so baseline clonotypes are unknown.

Generated by immunoSEQ multiplex PCR, the TCRdb table keeps only in-frame clones and is missing some. The sample carries 100,000 to 150,000 clones, approximately 85% recorded once. As for time point: blood 2 weeks post-SBRT. Treatment meaning: 15 Gy SBRT to primary tumor, nephrectomy 4 weeks later. Radiation-treated patients gave blood at baseline, week 2 and week 4. As to this clone: Antigen unknown. Additional DNA sequences in this sample encode the identical CDR3.

CDR1 is SGHRS and CDR2 is YFSETQ in the germline V gene. The CDR3 is 13 residues long. Trimming shortened V by 1 base and J by 5 bases, and 9 bases separated the two germline ends. V gene TRBV5-1 combines with J gene TRBJ1-1, with D possibly TRBD1 on 5 matching bases. The sample in question was blood, obtained from a patient whose treatment included radiotherapy and nephrectomy. The TCR was taken from a man between 50 and 59 years old with renal cell carcinoma. The CDR3 DNA reads TGCGCCAGCAGCTTGACCGGGGGGACTGAAGCTTTCTTT. Translation: CASSLTGGTEAFF.